Listed below are T cell receptor beta chains from one sample, sequenced in a study of blood T cell repertoires in COVID-19. Using immunoSEQ multiplex PCR, the repertoire was profiled, and TCRdb retains in-frame clones only, with some absent. The top ten hold 1.3% to 1.5% of the sample, which has tens of thousands of clones, around 90% seen once. Material: peripheral blood. The source of these receptors is a man aged 45 to 65 with acute or convalescent COVID-19. Each CDR3 is given with its conserved first and last residue. A D gene is named only where the DNA matches it firmly. A row's size may be missing; if present it is once, few, many or a size class.

d_gene	j_gene	abundance	v_gene	CDR3nt	CDR3aa
NA	TRBJ2-5	NA	TRBV12-3/TRBV12-4	TGTGCCAGCAGTTTACTAGCCCAAGAGACCCAGTACTTC	CASSLLAQETQYF
TRBD1	TRBJ1-2	NA	TRBV5-1	TGCGCCAGCAGCCTACTCGGGACAGGGGCCTATGGCTACACCTTC	CASSLLGTGAYGYTF
NA	TRBJ2-3	NA	TRBV19	TGTGCCAGTAGTATGCTCCCAGGGTTGGGCACAGATACGCAGTATTTT	CASSMLPGLGTDTQYF
NA	TRBJ1-2	NA	TRBV10-2	TGCGCCAGCAGTGACATGAGGAACTATGGCTACACCTTC	CASSDMRNYGYTF
NA	TRBJ1-2	NA	TRBV19	TGTGCCAGTAGCCCTATTGCGGGGAATAGGAACTATGGCTACACCTTC	CASSPIAGNRNYGYTF
NA	TRBJ2-2	NA	TRBV6-5	TGTGCCAGCAGTCTACTGGCCGGGGAGCTGTTTTTT	CASSLLAGELFF
TRBD1	TRBJ2-1	NA	TRBV27	TGTGCCAGCAGTTTATCAGGGACAGCTGAGCAGTTCTTC	CASSLSGTAEQFF
TRBD1	TRBJ1-1	once	TRBV13	TGTGCCAGCAGCTTAAGACAGGGGGCGGGTGAAGCTTTCTTT	CASSLRQGAGEAFF
TRBD1	TRBJ2-7	few	TRBV5-4	TGTGCCAGCAGCCTCTCCGGGACAGGGGGCTACGAGCAGTACTTC	CASSLSGTGGYEQYF
TRBD1	TRBJ1-4	NA	TRBV5-1	TGCGCCAGCAGCAGGACAGGGGACTCTAATGAAAAACTGTTTTTT	CASSRTGDSNEKLFF
NA	TRBJ1-6	NA	TRBV19	TGTGCCAGCCAGGAGGACAGAACCGATTCACCCCTCCACTTT	CASQEDRTDSPLHF
TRBD1	TRBJ2-6	NA	TRBV6-1	TGTGCCAGCAGTGACGGACAGGGGGCTGGGGCCAACGTCCTGACTTTC	CASSDGQGAGANVLTF
TRBD2	TRBJ2-3	NA	TRBV7-2	TGTGCCAGCAGCACACGACTAGCTAGCACAGATACGCAGTATTTT	CASSTRLASTDTQYF
NA	TRBJ1-6	NA	TRBV21-1	TGTGCCAGCAGCAAAATCCCCAGGGTAGGGATTAATCACTATAATTCACCCCTCCACTTT	CASSKIPRVGINHYNSPLHF
NA	TRBJ1-5	NA	TRBV28	TGTGCCAGCAGTTTATTAACAGCTCCTTATAGCAATCAGCCCCAGCATTTT	CASSLLTAPYSNQPQHF
TRBD2	TRBJ2-1	NA	TRBV6-4	TGTGCCAGCAGTCCTGGACTAGCGGGGACCAATGAGCAGTTCTTC	CASSPGLAGTNEQFF
TRBD1	TRBJ2-5	NA	TRBV2	TGTGCCAGCAATAGACAGGGCCGGCAAGAGACCCAGTACTTC	CASNRQGRQETQYF
TRBD1	TRBJ1-1	NA	TRBV10-3	TGTGCCATCAGTGAGAGGGACAGGGGGAACACTGAAGCTTTCTTT	CAISERDRGNTEAFF
TRBD2	TRBJ2-3	NA	TRBV24-1	TGTGCCACCAGTGATCCCGGGGGGGACTACACAGATACGCAGTATTTT	CATSDPGGDYTDTQYF
TRBD2	TRBJ2-7	NA	TRBV6-6	TGTGCCAGCAGTTACGTTGCTAGCGGGAGATCCGAGCAGTACTTC	CASSYVASGRSEQYF
NA	TRBJ2-1	NA	TRBV3-1/TRBV3-2	TGTGCCAGCAGCCAAGTTAGCTCCTACAATGAGCAGTTCTTC	CASSQVSSYNEQFF
TRBD1	TRBJ2-2	NA	TRBV2	TGTGCCAGCAGTGTTTACAGGGGGCGGACCGGGGAGCTGTTTTTT	CASSVYRGRTGELFF
TRBD1	TRBJ2-1	NA	TRBV6-5	TGTGCCAGCAGCCCCAGGGGGCTAATCTACAATGAGCAGTTCTTC	CASSPRGLIYNEQFF